These T cell receptor beta chains were read from a single sample in a study of shared T cell receptors in the human thymus. Data came from immunoSEQ multiplex PCR; TCRdb stores just in-frame clones and leaves some out. The repertoire includes about 380,000 clones, approximately 95% of them detected once, and around 0.019% sits in the top ten. The specimen was thymocytes. The receptors originated from a human donor. Each CDR3 is given with its conserved first and last residue. The D gene is left open where the match is weak. Not every row has a clone size; where given, it reads once, few, many or a size class.

J gene,V gene,clone size,D gene,CDR3 DNA,CDR3 protein
TRBJ2-2,TRBV11-1,-,TRBD2,TGTGCCAGCAGCGGACCTAGCGGGAGGGCCGGCGGGGAGCTGTTTTTT,CASSGPSGRAGGELFF
TRBJ1-2,TRBV9,-,-,TGTGCCAGCAGCTCGTCGGGTTCCTATGGCTACACCTTC,CASSSSGSYGYTF
TRBJ2-2,TRBV5-4,-,TRBD1,TGTGCCAGCAGCTTGCGGGACAGGGGGCGTACAGGCGGGGAGCTGTTTTTT,CASSLRDRGRTGGELFF
TRBJ1-2,TRBV7-9,-,-,TGTGCCAGCAGCATGCATACCCCGAACTATGGCTACACCTTC,CASSMHTPNYGYTF
TRBJ2-7,TRBV28,-,TRBD1,TGTGCCAGCAGGGGGGGACAGGGGGCTTCCTACGAGCAGTACTTC,CASRGGQGASYEQYF
TRBJ2-5,TRBV7-8,once,TRBD1,TGTGCCAGCACCTTAAGGGGGACAGGGGTCCAAGAGACCCAGTACTTC,CASTLRGTGVQETQYF
TRBJ2-3,TRBV11-2,-,TRBD2,TGTGCCAGCACCAAACCGGGGGGACCTAGCACAGATACGCAGTATTTT,CASTKPGGPSTDTQYF
TRBJ2-7,TRBV28,-,-,TGTGCCAGCAGTCCTGGGCCAGCCTACGAGCAGTACTTC,CASSPGPAYEQYF
TRBJ2-1,TRBV28,-,-,TGTGCCAGCGGAACATGGGGGAGCTCCTACAATGAGCAGTTCTTC,CASGTWGSSYNEQFF
TRBJ2-7,TRBV27,-,-,TGTGCCAGCAGCCGAAAATCTGCGGCAGGCGAGCAGTACTTC,CASSRKSAAGEQYF
TRBJ2-7,TRBV2,-,TRBD2,TGTGCCAGCTTTAGCGGGAGTAACGGCGAGCAGTACTTC,CASFSGSNGEQYF
TRBJ2-4,TRBV21-1,-,-,TGTGCCAGACTAGAGGGACTTGGGAACATTCAGTACTTC,CARLEGLGNIQYF
TRBJ2-7,TRBV28,once,TRBD1,TGTGCCAGCAGTCCGGGACAGGGTTACGAGCAGTACTTC,CASSPGQGYEQYF
TRBJ2-6,TRBV2,-,-,TGTGCCGGGCGAGTAGTTTCTAATTCTGGGGCCAACGTCCTGACTTTC,CAGRVVSNSGANVLTF
TRBJ2-5,TRBV15,-,-,TGTGCCACCAGCAGAGTTCGGATCTCTAGTAGGGAGACCCAGTACTTC,CATSRVRISSRETQYF
TRBJ2-7,TRBV21-1,-,-,TGTGCCAGCAGCAACCGGCTAGCGGGCTCTTCCTACGAGCAGTACTTC,CASSNRLAGSSYEQYF
TRBJ2-5,TRBV7-2,once,TRBD2,TGTGCCAGCAGCTTAGGGGTGGCGGGAGGGGTCGAGACCCAGTACTTC,CASSLGVAGGVETQYF
TRBJ2-3,TRBV5-4,-,TRBD2,TGTGCCAGCAGCTTGGCCACTAGCGGGAGAGTCTCAGATACGCAGTATTTT,CASSLATSGRVSDTQYF
TRBJ1-3,TRBV7-9,-,TRBD1,TGTGCCAGCAGCCTTCCTACGGGACAGGTAAAAAACACCATATATTTT,CASSLPTGQVKNTIYF
TRBJ1-1,TRBV12-5,-,TRBD1,TGTGCTAGTGGTTTACGACAGGGGGGTGAAGCTTTCTTT,CASGLRQGGEAFF
TRBJ2-1,TRBV10-3,-,TRBD2,TGTGCCATCAGTGAGTTCGGTAGGACTAGCGGGATCGAGCAGTTCTTC,CAISEFGRTSGIEQFF
TRBJ2-5,TRBV7-9,-,TRBD2,TGTGCCAGCAGCACCCCCAACCGGGAGGGCCTCCAAGAGACCCAGTACTTC,CASSTPNREGLQETQYF
TRBJ2-5,TRBV14,-,TRBD2,TGTGCCAGCAGCCAAGATGGGACTAGCGTAGGGGCTCTGGGGGAGACCCAGTACTTC,CASSQDGTSVGALGETQYF
TRBJ1-5,TRBV4-3,-,TRBD1,TGCGCCAGCAGCCGGGACAGGGATCGTATAGGGAATCAGCCCCAGCATTTT,CASSRDRDRIGNQPQHF
TRBJ2-7,TRBV27,-,TRBD2,TGTGCCAGCAGTCCTCACACTAGCGGGAGTCACTACGAGCAGTACTTC,CASSPHTSGSHYEQYF
TRBJ2-2,TRBV7-9,-,TRBD2,TGTGCCAGCAGCTTAATTCGGGGGGACACCGGGGAGCTGTTTTTT,CASSLIRGDTGELFF
TRBJ1-5,TRBV5-5,-,-,TGTGCCAGCAGCCTAGGGGACGGAGATAGCAATCAGCCCCAGCATTTT,CASSLGDGDSNQPQHF
TRBJ1-5,TRBV4-1,-,-,TGCGCCAGCAGCCAAGGTGGCGGCCGGCACAATCAGCCCCAGCATTTT,CASSQGGGRHNQPQHF
TRBJ1-1,TRBV28,-,-,TGTGCCAGCAGTCTCTCGGGGGGACCCAGAAGGGACACTGAAGCTTTCTTT,CASSLSGGPRRDTEAFF
TRBJ2-4,TRBV19,-,-,TGTGCCAGTATGTTGGGGCCGGGAGAAGCCAAAAACATTCAGTACTTC,CASMLGPGEAKNIQYF
TRBJ2-2,TRBV5-1,-,TRBD1,TGCGCCAGCAGCTTGGCTGTCGCAGGGGGCCCCGCGAACACCGGGGAGCTGTTTTTT,CASSLAVAGGPANTGELFF
TRBJ2-5,TRBV11-2,-,-,TGTGCCAGCAGCTTAATACCACGGCCGCGAGCCGAGACCCAGTACTTC,CASSLIPRPRAETQYF
TRBJ1-1,TRBV10-3,-,-,TGTGCCTCGAGCCGGGGGAACACTGAAGCTTTCTTT,CASSRGNTEAFF
TRBJ1-5,TRBV28,-,-,TGTGCCAGCCCCCCTGGAGAAGGGGACAAAGATTATAGCAATCAGCCCCAGCATTTT,CASPPGEGDKDYSNQPQHF
TRBJ1-1,TRBV19,-,TRBD1,TGTGCCAGTAGTGATCCGACAGGGTCCACTGAAGCTTTCTTT,CASSDPTGSTEAFF
TRBJ2-7,TRBV5-4,-,TRBD2,TGTGCCAGCAGCGCGACTAGCGGGAGCTACGAGCAGTACTTC,CASSATSGSYEQYF
TRBJ2-7,TRBV5-5,-,TRBD2,TGTGCCAGCAGCTTGGATCAGCGGGAGTTGGGCTCCTACGAGCAGTACTTC,CASSLDQRELGSYEQYF
TRBJ2-2,TRBV29-1,-,TRBD2,TGCAGCGCACCGACTAGCGGCGGCACCGGGGAGCTGTTTTTT,CSAPTSGGTGELFF
TRBJ1-4,TRBV7-9,-,TRBD1,TGTGCCAGCAGCTTAGGAAAACTGGGACAGACTAATGAAAAACTGTTTTTT,CASSLGKLGQTNEKLFF
TRBJ2-1,TRBV7-2,-,-,TGTGCCAGCAGCCCGGTGGGGTTGGGGGCCGGTTACAATGAGCAGTTCTTC,CASSPVGLGAGYNEQFF
TRBJ1-5,TRBV15,-,-,TGTGCCACCAGCCTCACGTCCAGGCAGCCCCAGCATTTT,CATSLTSRQPQHF
TRBJ2-1,TRBV28,-,TRBD2,TGTGCCAGCAGTTTGGGTAACCGGGAGGGCCGTAATGAGCAGTTCTTC,CASSLGNREGRNEQFF
TRBJ2-1,TRBV5-1,-,-,TGCGCCAGCACCCCGGAGTCCCACCGGCCCAATTACAATGAGCAGTTCTTC,CASTPESHRPNYNEQFF
TRBJ1-1,TRBV7-3,-,-,TGTGCCAGCAGCTTAGAAGGGCGCTTGAACACTGAAGCTTTCTTT,CASSLEGRLNTEAFF
TRBJ2-7,TRBV5-1,-,TRBD1,TGCGCCAGCAGCTTTTCGACAGGGACCTCCTACGAGCAGTACTTC,CASSFSTGTSYEQYF
TRBJ2-3,TRBV5-1,-,-,TGCGCCAGCAGCGGAACAGTCTCTAGCACAGATACGCAGTATTTT,CASSGTVSSTDTQYF
TRBJ1-2,TRBV11-2,-,-,TGTGCCAGCAGCTTCCCTTACAGCAAACGACCCTATGGCTACACCTTC,CASSFPYSKRPYGYTF
TRBJ1-2,TRBV4-3,-,-,TGCGCCAGCAGCCAAGTGCCACCCTGGGGCTACACCTTC,CASSQVPPWGYTF
TRBJ1-2,TRBV7-2,-,-,TGTGCCAGCAGCCCAAGGACAGATGAGAACTATGGCTACACCTTC,CASSPRTDENYGYTF
TRBJ1-1,TRBV4-3,-,-,TGCGCCAGCAGCCAAGAGATCCCGCACAGCGAGGGGACTGAAGCTTTCTTT,CASSQEIPHSEGTEAFF
TRBJ1-5,TRBV28,-,-,TGTGCCAGCAGGCGTCAATCACTCAGTCAGCCCCAGCATTTT,CASRRQSLSQPQHF